This T cell receptor beta chain was identified during a study of beta chain features in type 1 diabetes. Naive, central memory, regulatory and stem cell-like memory cells within the CD4+ compartment were sorted using CD45RO/CCR7/CD25/CD127/CD95/CD27. On this clone: What it binds is unknown.

The CDR3 has 16 residues. Between the trimmed V and J ends, which lost 2 bases and 1 base, there was a span of 14 bases. Germline V lookup: CDR1 SEHNR, CDR2 FQNEAQ (reference sequence). The study reverse transcribed the entire isolated RNA, so it sequenced expressed TCRB transcripts. Sequencing was performed with immunoSEQ multiplex PCR; in TCRdb, only in-frame clones are kept and a portion is missing. The table has roughly 290,000 clones, 8% seen once; the top ten hold roughly 1%. Whole-study results and caveats: For type 1 diabetes patients, VDJ junctions showed fewer insertions and more deletions.

This clonotype originated in a woman between 18 and 29 years old in good health. The sequenced material came from central memory CD4+ T cells from blood. This sequence joins TRBV7-9 and TRBJ2-5; maybe TRBD1 (6 bases). The CDR3 reads CASSLRGQRGQETQYF. For the CDR3, the DNA is TGTGCCAGCAGCTTAAGGGGACAAAGGGGCCAAGAGACCCAGTACTTC. Using reference TRBV7-9 and TRBJ2-5 for the parts outside the CDR3, the full variable domain is DTGVSQNPRHKITKRGQNVTFRCDPISEHNRLYWYRQTLGQGPEFLTYFQNEAQLEKSRLLSDRFSAERPKGSFSTLEIQRTEQGDSAMYLCASSLRGQRGQETQYFGPGTRLLVL.